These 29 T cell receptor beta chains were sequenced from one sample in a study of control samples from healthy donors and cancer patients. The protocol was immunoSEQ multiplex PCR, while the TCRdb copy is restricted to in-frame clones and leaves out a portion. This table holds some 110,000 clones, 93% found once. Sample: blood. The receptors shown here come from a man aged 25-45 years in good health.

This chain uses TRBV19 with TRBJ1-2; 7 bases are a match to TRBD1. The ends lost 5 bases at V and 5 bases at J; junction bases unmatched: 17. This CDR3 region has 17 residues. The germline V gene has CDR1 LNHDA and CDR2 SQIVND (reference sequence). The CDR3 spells CASSSPRQGRWWYGYTF. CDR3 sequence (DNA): TGTGCCAGTAGTTCTCCTCGACAGGGACGATGGTGGTATGGCTACACCTTC.

The CDR3 region has the DNA TGTGCCAGCAGCGTCCAGGGGGGGCAATATGGCTACACCTTC. Protein product: CASSVQGGQYGYTF. The chain is built from TRBV5-6 and TRBJ1-2, with 7 bases aligning to TRBD1. The CDR3 totals 14 residues. After removal of 4 bases from V and 5 bases from J, the junction contained 8 bases not matched to a gene. Germline CDR1 and CDR2: SGHDT and YYEEEE.

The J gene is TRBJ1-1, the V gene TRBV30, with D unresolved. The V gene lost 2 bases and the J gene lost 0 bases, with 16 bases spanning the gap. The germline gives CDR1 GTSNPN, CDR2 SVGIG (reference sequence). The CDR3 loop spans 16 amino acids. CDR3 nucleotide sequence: TGTGCCTGGAGTATCAACAGACCTCGAGTGAACACTGAAGCTTTCTTT. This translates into CAWSINRPRVNTEAFF. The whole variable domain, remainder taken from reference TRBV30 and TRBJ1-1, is SQTIHQWPATLVQPVGSPLSLECTVEGTSNPNLYWYRQAAGRGLQLLFYSVGIGQISSEVPQNLSASRPQDRQFILSSKKLLLSDSGFYLCAWSINRPRVNTEAFFGQGTRLTVV.

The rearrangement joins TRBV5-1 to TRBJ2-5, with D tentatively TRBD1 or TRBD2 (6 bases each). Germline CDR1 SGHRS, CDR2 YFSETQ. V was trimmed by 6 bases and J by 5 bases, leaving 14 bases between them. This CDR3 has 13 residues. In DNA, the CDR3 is TGCGCCAGCACCCCCGGGGGCGGGGAGACCCAGTACTTC. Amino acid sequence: CASTPGGGETQYF. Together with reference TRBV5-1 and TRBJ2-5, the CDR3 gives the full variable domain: KAGVTQTPRYLIKTRGQQVTLSCSPISGHRSVSWYQQTPGQGLQFLFEYFSETQRNKGNFPGRFSGRQFSNSRSEMNVSTLELGDSALYLCASTPGGGETQYFGPGTRLLVL.

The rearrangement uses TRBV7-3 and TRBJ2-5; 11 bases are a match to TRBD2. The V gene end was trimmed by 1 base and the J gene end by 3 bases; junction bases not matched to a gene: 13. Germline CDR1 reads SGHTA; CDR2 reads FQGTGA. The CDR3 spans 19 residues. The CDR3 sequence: CASSLIRASGGRGEETQYF. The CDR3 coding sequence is TGTGCCAGCAGCTTAATTCGGGCTAGCGGGGGGCGCGGGGAAGAGACCCAGTACTTC.

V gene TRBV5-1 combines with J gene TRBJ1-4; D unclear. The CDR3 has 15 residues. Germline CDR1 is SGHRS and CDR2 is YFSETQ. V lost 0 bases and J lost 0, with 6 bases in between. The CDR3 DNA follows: TGCGCCAGCAGCTTGGGCAGGTCAACTAATGAAAAACTGTTTTTT. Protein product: CASSLGRSTNEKLFF.

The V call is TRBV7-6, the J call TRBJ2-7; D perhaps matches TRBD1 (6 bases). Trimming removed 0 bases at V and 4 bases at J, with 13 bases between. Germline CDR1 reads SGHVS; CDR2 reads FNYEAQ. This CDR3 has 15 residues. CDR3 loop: CASSLARAGEYEQYF. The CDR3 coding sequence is TGTGCCAGCAGCTTAGCCCGGGCAGGGGAATACGAGCAGTACTTC.

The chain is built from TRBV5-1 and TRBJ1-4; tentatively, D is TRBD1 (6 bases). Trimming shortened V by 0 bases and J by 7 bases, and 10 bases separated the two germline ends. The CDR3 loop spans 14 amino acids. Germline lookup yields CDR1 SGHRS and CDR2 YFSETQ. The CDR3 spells CASSLGQGSEKLFF. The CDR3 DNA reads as TGCGCCAGCAGCTTGGGGCAGGGGAGTGAAAAACTGTTTTTT. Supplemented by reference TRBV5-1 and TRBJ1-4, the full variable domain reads KAGVTQTPRYLIKTRGQQVTLSCSPISGHRSVSWYQQTPGQGLQFLFEYFSETQRNKGNFPGRFSGRQFSNSRSEMNVSTLELGDSALYLCASSLGQGSEKLFFGSGTQLSVL.

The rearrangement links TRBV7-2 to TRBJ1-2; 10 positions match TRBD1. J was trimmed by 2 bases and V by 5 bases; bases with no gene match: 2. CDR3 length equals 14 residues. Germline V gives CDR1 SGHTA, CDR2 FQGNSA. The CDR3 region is CASSRDRGNYGYTF. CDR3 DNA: TGTGCCAGCAGCAGGGACAGGGGAAACTATGGCTACACCTTC.

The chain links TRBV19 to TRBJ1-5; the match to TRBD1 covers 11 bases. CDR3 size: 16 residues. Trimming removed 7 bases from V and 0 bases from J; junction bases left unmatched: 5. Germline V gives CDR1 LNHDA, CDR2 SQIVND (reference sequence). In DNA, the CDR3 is TGTGCCAGTACCCGGACAGGGGGCTTTAGCAATCAGCCCCAGCATTTT. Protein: CASTRTGGFSNQPQHF.

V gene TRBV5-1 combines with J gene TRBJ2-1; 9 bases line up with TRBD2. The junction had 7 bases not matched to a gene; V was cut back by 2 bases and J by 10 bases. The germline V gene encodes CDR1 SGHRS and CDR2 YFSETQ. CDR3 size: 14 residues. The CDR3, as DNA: TGCGCCAGCAGCTTAAGCGGGGGGTTCGTGGAGCAGTTCTTC. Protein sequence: CASSLSGGFVEQFF.

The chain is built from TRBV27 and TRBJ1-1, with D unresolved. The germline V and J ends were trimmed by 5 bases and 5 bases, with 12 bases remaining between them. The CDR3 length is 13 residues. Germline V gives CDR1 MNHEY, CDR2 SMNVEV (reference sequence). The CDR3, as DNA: TGTGCCAGCAGTCCCTCCATCGGAACTGAAGCTTTCTTT. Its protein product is CASSPSIGTEAFF.

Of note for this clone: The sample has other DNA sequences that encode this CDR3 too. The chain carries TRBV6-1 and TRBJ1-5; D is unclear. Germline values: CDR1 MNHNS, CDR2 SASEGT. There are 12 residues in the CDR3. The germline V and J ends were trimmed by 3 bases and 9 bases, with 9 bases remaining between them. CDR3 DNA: TGTGCCAGCAGTGATTCGGCTAGGCCCCAGCATTTT. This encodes CASSDSARPQHF.

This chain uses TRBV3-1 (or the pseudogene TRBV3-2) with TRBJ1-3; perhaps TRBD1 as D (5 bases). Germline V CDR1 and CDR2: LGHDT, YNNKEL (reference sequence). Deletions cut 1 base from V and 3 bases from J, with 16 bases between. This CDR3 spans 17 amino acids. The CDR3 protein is CASSQGASRAFGNTIYF. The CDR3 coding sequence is TGTGCCAGCAGCCAAGGTGCGTCCAGGGCCTTTGGAAACACCATATATTTT.

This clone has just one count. The CDR3 bases are TGTGCCAGCAGCCCACTCGGACAGGGGGCAGGGGGCTACACCTTC. This sequence encodes CASSPLGQGAGGYTF. The chain joins TRBV6-4 to TRBJ1-2; 11 bases agree with TRBD1. V lost 6 bases, J lost 8 bases, and 11 bases stayed unmatched. Germline V lookup: CDR1 MRHNA, CDR2 SNTAGT. This CDR3 has 15 amino acids.

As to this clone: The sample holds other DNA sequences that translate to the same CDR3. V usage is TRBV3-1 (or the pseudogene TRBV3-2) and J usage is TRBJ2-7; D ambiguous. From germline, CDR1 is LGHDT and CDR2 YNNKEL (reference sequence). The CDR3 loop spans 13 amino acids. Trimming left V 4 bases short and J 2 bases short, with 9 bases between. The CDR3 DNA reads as TGTGCCAGCAGCCTCGGGCCTGCCTACGAGCAGTACTTC. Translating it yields CASSLGPAYEQYF.

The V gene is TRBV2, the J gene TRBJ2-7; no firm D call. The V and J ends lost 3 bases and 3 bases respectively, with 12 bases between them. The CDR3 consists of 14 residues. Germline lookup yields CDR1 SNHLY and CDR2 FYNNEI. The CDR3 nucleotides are TGTGCCAGCAGTGAGTATCAGCACCACTACGAGCAGTACGTC. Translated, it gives CASSEYQHHYEQYV.

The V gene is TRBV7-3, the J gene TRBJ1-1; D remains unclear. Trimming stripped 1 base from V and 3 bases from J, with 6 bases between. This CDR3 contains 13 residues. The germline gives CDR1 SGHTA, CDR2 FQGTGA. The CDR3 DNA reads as TGTGCCAGCAGCTTAAGACGGGACACTGAAGCTTTCTTT. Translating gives CASSLRRDTEAFF.

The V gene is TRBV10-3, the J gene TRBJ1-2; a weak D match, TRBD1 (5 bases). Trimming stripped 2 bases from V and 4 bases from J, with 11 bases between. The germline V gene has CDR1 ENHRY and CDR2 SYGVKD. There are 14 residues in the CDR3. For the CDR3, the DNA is TGTGCCATCAGTGAGGCTGGGGCAGTCTATGGCTACACCTTC. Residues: CAISEAGAVYGYTF.

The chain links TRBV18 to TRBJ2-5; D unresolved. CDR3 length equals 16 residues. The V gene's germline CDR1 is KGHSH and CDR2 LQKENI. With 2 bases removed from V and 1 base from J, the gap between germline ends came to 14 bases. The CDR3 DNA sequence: TGTGCCAGCTCACCATTTATTGGGGTGGGCCAAGAGACCCAGTACTTC. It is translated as CASSPFIGVGQETQYF.

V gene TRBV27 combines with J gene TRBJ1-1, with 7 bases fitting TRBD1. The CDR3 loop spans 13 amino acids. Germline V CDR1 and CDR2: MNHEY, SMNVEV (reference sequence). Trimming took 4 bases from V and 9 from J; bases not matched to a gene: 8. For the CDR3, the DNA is TGTGCCAGCAGTTCCGCCGGGACAGCTAAAGCTTTCTTT. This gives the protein CASSSAGTAKAFF.

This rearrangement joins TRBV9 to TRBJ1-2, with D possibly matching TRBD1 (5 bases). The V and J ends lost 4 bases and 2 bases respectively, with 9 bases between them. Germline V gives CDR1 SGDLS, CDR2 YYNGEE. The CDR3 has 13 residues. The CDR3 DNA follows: TGTGCCAGCAGCTTACAGGAGAACTATGGCTACACCTTC. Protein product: CASSLQENYGYTF.

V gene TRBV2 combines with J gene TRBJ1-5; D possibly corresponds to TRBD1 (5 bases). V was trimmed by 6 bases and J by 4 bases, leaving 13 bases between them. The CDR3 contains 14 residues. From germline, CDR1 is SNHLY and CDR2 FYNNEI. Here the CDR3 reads CASREDEGNQPQHF. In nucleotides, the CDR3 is TGTGCCAGCAGGGAGGATGAGGGGAATCAGCCCCAGCATTTT. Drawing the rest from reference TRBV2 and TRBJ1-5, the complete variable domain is EPEVTQTPSHQVTQMGQEVILRCVPISNHLYFYWYRQILGQKVEFLVSFYNNEISEKSEIFDDQFSVERPDGSNFTLKIRSTKLEDSAMYFCASREDEGNQPQHFGDGTRLSIL.

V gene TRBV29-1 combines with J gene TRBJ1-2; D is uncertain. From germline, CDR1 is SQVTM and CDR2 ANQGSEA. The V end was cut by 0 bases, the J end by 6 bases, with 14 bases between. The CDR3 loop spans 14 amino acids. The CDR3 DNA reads TGCAGCGTTGAAGATGGGGAACCTTGGGATGGCTACACCTTC. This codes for CSVEDGEPWDGYTF.

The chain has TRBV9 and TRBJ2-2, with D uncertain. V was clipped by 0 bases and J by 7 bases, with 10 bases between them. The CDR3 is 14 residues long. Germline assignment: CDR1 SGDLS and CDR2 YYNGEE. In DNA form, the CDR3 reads TGTGCCAGCAGCGTAGTCCCAGTCCTCGGGGAGCTGTTTTTT. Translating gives CASSVVPVLGELFF.

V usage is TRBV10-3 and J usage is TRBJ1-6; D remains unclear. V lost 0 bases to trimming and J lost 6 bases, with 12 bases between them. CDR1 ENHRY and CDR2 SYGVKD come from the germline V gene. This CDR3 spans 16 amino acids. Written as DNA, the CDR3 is TGTGCCATCAGTGAGTCTTTACCTGGTGGTAATTCACCCCTCCACTTT. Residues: CAISESLPGGNSPLHF.

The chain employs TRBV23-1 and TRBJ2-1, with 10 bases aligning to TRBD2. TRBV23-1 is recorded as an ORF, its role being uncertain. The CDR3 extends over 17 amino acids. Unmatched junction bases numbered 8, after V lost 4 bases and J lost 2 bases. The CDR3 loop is CASSRLAGASPYNEQFF. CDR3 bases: TGCGCCAGCAGTCGTCTAGCGGGGGCTAGTCCCTACAATGAGCAGTTCTTC.

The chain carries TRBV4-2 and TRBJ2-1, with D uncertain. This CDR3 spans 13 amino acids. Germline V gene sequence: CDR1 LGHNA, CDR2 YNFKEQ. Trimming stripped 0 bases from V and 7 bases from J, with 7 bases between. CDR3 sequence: CASSQEVYNEQFF. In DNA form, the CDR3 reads TGTGCCAGCAGCCAAGAAGTGTATAATGAGCAGTTCTTC.

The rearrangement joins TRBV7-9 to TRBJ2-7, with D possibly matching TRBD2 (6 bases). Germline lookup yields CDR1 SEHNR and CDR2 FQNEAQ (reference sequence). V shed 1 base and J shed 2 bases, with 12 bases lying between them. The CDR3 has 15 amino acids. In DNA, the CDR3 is TGTGCCAGCAGCTTAGGGGCTAGCGAGGCCTACGAGCAGTACTTC. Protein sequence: CASSLGASEAYEQYF.